The T cell receptor beta chain under discussion was sequenced for a study of PD-1 blockade in classical Hodgkin lymphoma. Study conclusions and caveats: For complete responders, baseline diversity was comparable to that of newly diagnosed patients. According to reports, newly diagnosed patients had lower baseline TCR diversity than healthy donors, and relapsed/refractory patients had lower baseline TCR diversity still. CD4+ TCR diversity climbed significantly by C4D1, unlike CD8+ TCR diversity.

Remarks on this clone: Its target is not known.

Autologous stem cell transplantation was followed by relapse in every patient, and brentuximab vedotin exposure varied. Purification of CD4+ T cells from thawed PBMCs was achieved by magnetic negative selection. The trim removed 5 bases at V and 1 base at J, leaving 13 bases unmatched. This CDR3 comprises 18 residues. Germline V gives CDR1 WSHSY, CDR2 SAAADI. Repertoires were generated with immunoSEQ multiplex PCR, while TCRdb's copy carries only in-frame clones and drops some. The repertoire has approximately 9,800 clones, 74% of them found once; the top ten carry less than 5%. This sequence was found in a human donor with classical Hodgkin lymphoma. J is TRBJ1-5 and V is TRBV10-2; 8 positions match TRBD1. Sequenced here: CD4+ T cells from blood, sampled at baseline. CDR3 sequence: CASSPLGQGIGSNQPQHF. The CDR3 nucleotides are TGCGCCAGCAGTCCACTTGGACAGGGAATCGGAAGCAATCAGCCCCAGCATTTT.